This T cell receptor (beta chain) was sequenced for a study of neoadjuvant nivolumab and ipilimumab in lung cancer. Study-wide results and caveats: Only two of four nivolumab-treated tumors gained richness and clonality by surgery. Only a single major-pathologic-response sample was available for clonality analysis. Compared with tumor-adjacent uninvolved lung, resected tumors showed greater richness and clonality. Resected-tumor TCR richness correlated positively with pretherapy blood richness.

Sequencing used immunoSEQ multiplex PCR; TCRdb keeps in-frame clones, though not all of them. The sample lists approximately 7,000 clones, more than 70% occurring once. CDR1 is LNHNV and CDR2 is YYDKDF in the germline V gene (reference sequence). The CDR3 loop spans 14 amino acids. The V and J ends lost 1 base and 8 bases respectively, with 9 bases between them. This clone showed up just a few times. Its specificity is not known. This TCR was sampled from an adult with non-small cell lung cancer. The specimen comprised tumor tissue, sampled after neoadjuvant nivolumab, alone or with ipilimumab, at or shortly before surgery. The rearrangement joins TRBV15 to TRBJ1-6; D not certain. The CDR3 nucleotides read TGTGCCACCAGCAGAGTTTCCGGGGATTCACCCCTCCACTTT. It is translated as CATSRVSGDSPLHF.